This entry lists 29 T cell receptor beta chains sequenced from one sample in a study of shared clonotypes between healthy human individuals. The protocol was immunoSEQ multiplex PCR, while the TCRdb copy is restricted to in-frame clones and leaves out a portion. The data show about 1.5 million clones, approximately 98% seen once. Material for sequencing was naive CD4+ T cells sorted from blood. Subset of the sample: CD45RA+ positively selected. The receptors shown here come from a man under 40 in good health.

A word on this clone: Other DNA sequences in this specimen translate into the identical CDR3. This sequence joins TRBV7-9 and TRBJ2-7; D uncertain. V was trimmed by 2 bases and J by 1 base, leaving 0 bases between them. This CDR3 has 11 amino acids. The V gene's germline CDR1 is SEHNR and CDR2 FQNEAQ (reference sequence). CDR3 protein: CASSLSYEQYF. The CDR3 bases are TGTGCCAGCAGCTTATCCTACGAGCAGTACTTC.

This rearrangement joins TRBV19 to TRBJ1-5; 8 nucleotides match TRBD1. Trimming at V came to 4 bases and at J to 4 bases, leaving 6 bases not matched to a gene. Germline V lookup: CDR1 LNHDA, CDR2 SQIVND (reference sequence). The CDR3 consists of 15 residues. The chain's CDR3 is CASSNGQGGNQPQHF. Here the CDR3 DNA reads TGTGCCAGTAGTAATGGACAGGGAGGGAATCAGCCCCAGCATTTT.

Details on this clone: At one boundary the junction diverges from the germline segment, which might be a read error. This chain connects TRBV11-2 to TRBJ2-5; TRBD2 matches at 7 bases. Germline CDR1 and CDR2: SGHAT and FQNNGV. CDR3 length: 16 amino acids. The CDR3 reads CASSRRPGGTQEAQYF. In DNA form, the CDR3 reads TGTGCCAGCAGCAGACGGCCGGGGGGAACCCAAGAGGCCCAGTACTTC.

J is TRBJ2-1 and V is TRBV5-1; the match to TRBD2 covers 9 bases. The CDR3 has 19 amino acids. Per germline, CDR1 SGHRS and CDR2 YFSETQ. V shed 0 bases and J 10 bases; nucleotides not matched to a gene: 20. CDR3 nucleotide sequence: TGCGCCAGCAGCTTGGGGGCAGGAAGGACCGGGACTAGCCAAAACGAGCAGTTCTTC. Protein product: CASSLGAGRTGTSQNEQFF.

V is TRBV19 and J is TRBJ1-5; the match to TRBD1 covers 9 bases. The CDR3 totals 15 residues. Trimming cost V 4 bases and J 5 bases; bases outside gene matches: 6. In germline, CDR1 is LNHDA, CDR2 SQIVND (reference sequence). The CDR3 sequence: CASSTGQGEHQPQHF. The CDR3 region has the DNA TGTGCCAGTAGTACGGGACAGGGAGAGCATCAGCCCCAGCATTTT.

The chain combines TRBV5-6 with TRBJ1-1; D unclear. The CDR3 runs 12 residues. Germline V CDR1 and CDR2: SGHDT, YYEEEE. V gave up 0 bases and J gave up 10 bases, with 10 bases separating them. The CDR3 sequence is CASSLVVGGAFF. The DNA for the CDR3 is TGTGCCAGCAGCTTGGTGGTTGGCGGAGCTTTCTTT.

The V gene is TRBV30, the J gene TRBJ2-7; 7 bases line up with TRBD1. V lost 3 bases and J lost 0; bases outside the gene matches: 8. CDR1 and CDR2 (germline): GTSNPN, SVGIG (reference sequence). The CDR3 length is 15 residues. This chain's CDR3 is CAWRIRGGNSYEQYF. CDR3 DNA sequence: TGTGCCTGGAGGATCAGAGGGGGCAACTCCTACGAGCAGTACTTC. Together with reference TRBV30 and TRBJ2-7, the CDR3 gives the full variable domain: SQTIHQWPATLVQPVGSPLSLECTVEGTSNPNLYWYRQAAGRGLQLLFYSVGIGQISSEVPQNLSASRPQDRQFILSSKKLLLSDSGFYLCAWRIRGGNSYEQYFGPGTRLTVT.

The chain carries TRBV19 and TRBJ2-1, with TRBD2 matching 7 bases. Germline loops: CDR1 LNHDA, CDR2 SQIVND (reference sequence). CDR3 length equals 14 residues. Losses at the gene ends were 6 bases for V and 6 bases for J; bases not matched to a gene: 8. The CDR3 reads CASRFAGEANEQFF. DNA for the CDR3: TGTGCCAGTAGGTTTGCGGGGGAGGCCAATGAGCAGTTCTTC.

The chain combines TRBV9 with TRBJ2-5, with D possibly TRBD2 on 5 matching bases. The CDR3 spans 13 residues. Germline lookup yields CDR1 SGDLS and CDR2 YYNGEE. Trimming shortened V by 0 bases and J by 2 bases, and 5 bases separated the two germline ends. CDR3 nucleotides: TGTGCCAGCAGCGTAGGGACTCAAGAGACCCAGTACTTC. Encoded protein: CASSVGTQETQYF.

This clone has just one count. V and J are TRBV21-1 and TRBJ1-2; the table's D call of TRBD1 was not tested on the DNA. TRBV21-1 is flagged as a pseudogene. The CDR3 covers 16 residues. CDR3 residues: CASIGQGGTYNYGYTF. The CDR3 region has the DNA TGTGCCAGCATTGGACAAGGGGGAACTTACAACTATGGCTACACCTTC.

This chain links TRBV7-9 with TRBJ2-7; no reliable D call. The CDR3 consists of 15 residues. The ends were cut back, 2 bases at V and 3 bases at J, with 14 bases in the middle. Germline values: CDR1 SEHNR, CDR2 FQNEAQ (reference sequence). CDR3 nucleotide sequence: TGTGCCAGCAGCTTAAGGGCAGGCTTTCTCTACGAGCAGTACTTC. It codes for CASSLRAGFLYEQYF.

The genes are TRBV5-1 and TRBJ2-5; 10 bases align to TRBD1. Germline CDR1 is SGHRS and CDR2 is YFSETQ. This CDR3 is 17 amino acids long. V lost 1 base to trimming and J lost 4 bases; unmatched junction nucleotides: 10. CDR3 nucleotides: TGCGCCAGCAGCTTGTGGGGGACAGGGGATTACGGAGAGACCCAGTACTTC. Protein sequence: CASSLWGTGDYGETQYF.

The J gene is TRBJ2-2, the V gene TRBV7-2; 7 bases align to TRBD1. J was trimmed by 4 bases and V by 5 bases; bases with no gene match: 4. Germline V gives CDR1 SGHTA, CDR2 FQGNSA. This CDR3 comprises 14 residues. CDR3 region: CASSKGTVTGELFF. The CDR3 coding sequence is TGTGCCAGCAGCAAAGGGACAGTCACCGGGGAGCTGTTTTTT.

V and J are TRBV27 and TRBJ2-5; 7 nucleotides match TRBD2. Per germline, CDR1 MNHEY and CDR2 SMNVEV (reference sequence). The CDR3 is 14 residues long. V shed 6 bases and J 4 bases; nucleotides not matched to a gene: 8. CDR3 sequence reads: CASRRTRFAETQYF. The CDR3 nucleotides read TGTGCCAGCAGACGGACTAGATTTGCAGAGACCCAGTACTTC.

This clone appeared once. CDR3 residues: CASSAPGSGSITSSYEQYF. The CDR3 DNA sequence: TGTGCCAGCAGTGCCCCGGGTAGCGGGAGTATCACCAGCTCCTACGAGCAGTACTTC. The chain links TRBV2 to TRBJ2-7; 9 bases match TRBD2. Germline V gives CDR1 SNHLY, CDR2 FYNNEI. V shed 4 bases, J shed 0 bases, and the junction held 16 bases outside the gene matches. The CDR3 is made up of 19 amino acids.

This sequence joins TRBV29-1 and TRBJ1-2; perhaps TRBD1 as D (5 bases). CDR3 size: 12 residues. Germline V gene data show CDR1 as SQVTM and CDR2 as ANQGSEA. V was shortened by 7 bases and J by 0 bases, with 9 bases between the two germline ends. DNA for the CDR3: TGCAGCGCCAAGGGGACTAACTATGGCTACACCTTC. It encodes CSAKGTNYGYTF.

This chain joins TRBV5-1 and TRBJ2-1, with TRBD2 matching over 9 bases. Trimming at V came to 3 bases and at J to 4 bases, leaving 5 bases not matched to a gene. The CDR3 is made up of 15 amino acids. Per the germline V gene, CDR1 is SGHRS and CDR2 is YFSETQ. CDR3 sequence: CASSSPAGGYNEQFF. CDR3 coding DNA: TGCGCCAGCAGCTCCCCAGCGGGAGGTTACAATGAGCAGTTCTTC.

The chain recombines TRBV19 with TRBJ2-1, with 10 bases aligning to TRBD1. Germline CDR1 LNHDA, CDR2 SQIVND (reference sequence). This CDR3 is 11 amino acids long. The V and J ends lost 8 bases and 11 bases, in that order; junction bases with no gene match: 3. The CDR3 region has the DNA TGTGCCAGTCGACAGGGGGCACAGCAGTTCTTC. This translates into CASRQGAQQFF.

V usage is TRBV6-6 and J usage is TRBJ1-2; TRBD1 is a possible D gene (6 bases). CDR1 is MNHNY, CDR2 SVGAGI, per germline (reference sequence). The CDR3 extends over 13 amino acids. Trimming stripped 7 bases from V and 2 bases from J, with 11 bases between. The CDR3 bases are TGTGCCAGCAACCAGGGGCTCAACTATGGCTACACCTTC. Its translation: CASNQGLNYGYTF.

This chain joins TRBV18 and TRBJ2-7; TRBD2 matches at 7 bases. The CDR3 is made up of 15 amino acids. V lost 3 bases to trimming and J lost 1 base; unmatched junction nucleotides: 6. From germline, CDR1 is KGHSH and CDR2 LQKENI. The CDR3 region is CASSPGSGESYEQYF. In DNA form, the CDR3 reads TGTGCCAGCTCACCCGGAAGCGGGGAATCCTACGAGCAGTACTTC.

The V call is TRBV6-1, the J call TRBJ2-5; no clear D gene. Germline assignment: CDR1 MNHNS and CDR2 SASEGT. This CDR3 spans 14 amino acids. The ends were cut back, 6 bases at V and 4 bases at J, with 15 bases in the middle. The CDR3, as DNA: TGTGCCAGCAGCGAGGTGCGGAGCACAGAGACCCAGTACTTC. It is translated as CASSEVRSTETQYF.

Turning to this clone: The sample holds other DNA sequences that translate to the same CDR3. The rearrangement joins TRBV11-2 to TRBJ2-7; D call uncertain. Germline V lookup: CDR1 SGHAT, CDR2 FQNNGV. CDR3 size: 13 residues. The V end was cut by 1 base, the J end by 3 bases, with 7 bases between. The CDR3 DNA is TGTGCCAGCAGCTTAGGCGGCAGCTACGAGCAGTACTTC. The encoded protein is CASSLGGSYEQYF.

V usage is TRBV19 and J usage is TRBJ2-1; the match to TRBD2 covers 9 bases. The CDR3 totals 16 residues. Germline V CDR1 and CDR2: LNHDA, SQIVND (reference sequence). The junction had 11 bases not matched to a gene; V was cut back by 4 bases and J by 7 bases. CDR3 nucleotides: TGTGCCAGTAGTAGCCCCCCTAGCGGGATGGGTAATGAGCAGTTCTTC. Translating gives CASSSPPSGMGNEQFF.

The V and J genes are TRBV11-2 and TRBJ2-7; 10 bases agree with TRBD2. With 5 bases clipped from V and 12 bases from J, the junction kept 7 bases outside the gene matches. Germline CDR1 and CDR2: SGHAT and FQNNGV. The CDR3 totals 12 residues. The CDR3: CASSPIAGGLYF. The DNA for the CDR3 is TGTGCCAGCAGCCCAATAGCGGGAGGCTTGTACTTC.

The chain is built from TRBV23-1 and TRBJ1-1; D might be TRBD1 (5 bases). TRBV23-1 is flagged as an ORF with uncertain function. Trimming took off 2 bases at V and 3 bases at J, with 13 bases between the two ends. This CDR3 spans 15 amino acids. This CDR3 is CASSQIGGGDTEAFF. The CDR3 DNA sequence: TGCGCCAGCAGTCAAATCGGCGGGGGTGACACTGAAGCTTTCTTT.

The gene calls are TRBV15 and TRBJ1-4; D ambiguous. Looked up from germline, CDR1 is LNHNV and CDR2 is YYDKDF (reference sequence). V dropped 1 base and J dropped 4 bases, with 13 bases sitting between them. The CDR3 has 16 amino acids. This CDR3 reads CATSRGKDGFNEKLFF. The CDR3 DNA reads TGTGCCACCAGCAGAGGAAAGGACGGATTTAATGAAAAACTGTTTTTT.

V gene TRBV5-4 combines with J gene TRBJ2-2; D gene ambiguous. V dropped 0 bases and J dropped 8 bases, with 14 bases sitting between them. Looked up from germline, CDR1 is SGHNT and CDR2 is YYREEE (reference sequence). The CDR3 covers 15 residues. CDR3 coding DNA: TGTGCCAGCAGCTTGGCCGAGGAGAGTCCTGGGGAGCTGTTTTTT. Its protein is CASSLAEESPGELFF.

The rearrangement links TRBV18 to TRBJ1-1, with unresolved D. The germline V and J ends were trimmed by 6 bases and 4 bases, with 21 bases remaining between them. Looked up from germline, CDR1 is KGHSH and CDR2 is LQKENI. The CDR3 consists of 16 residues. The CDR3 is CASSALLGRASTEAFF. The DNA for the CDR3 is TGTGCCAGCTCCGCCTTATTGGGAAGGGCAAGCACTGAAGCTTTCTTT.

This clone has only one observation. This sequence joins TRBV30 and TRBJ2-2, with D possibly being TRBD1 (6 bases). The germline CDR1 and CDR2 sequences are GTSNPN and SVGIG (reference sequence). This CDR3 region has 14 residues. Trimming removed 1 base from V and 6 bases from J, with 12 bases in between. In DNA, the CDR3 is TGTGCCTGGAGTGAAACAGGGTACTCCGGGGAGCTGTTTTTT. It encodes CAWSETGYSGELFF.